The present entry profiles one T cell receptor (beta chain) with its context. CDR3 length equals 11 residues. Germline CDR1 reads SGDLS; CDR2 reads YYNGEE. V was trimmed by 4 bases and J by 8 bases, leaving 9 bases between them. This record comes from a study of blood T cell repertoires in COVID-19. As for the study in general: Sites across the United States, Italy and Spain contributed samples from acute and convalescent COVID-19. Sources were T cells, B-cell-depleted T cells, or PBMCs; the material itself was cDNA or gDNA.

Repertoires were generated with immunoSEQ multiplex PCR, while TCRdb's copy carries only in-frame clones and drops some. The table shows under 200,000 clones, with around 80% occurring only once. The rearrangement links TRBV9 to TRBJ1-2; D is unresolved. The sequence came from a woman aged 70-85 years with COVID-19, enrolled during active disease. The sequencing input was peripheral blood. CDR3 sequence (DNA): TGTGCCAGCAGCCACCGGGGAGGCTACACCTTC. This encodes CASSHRGGYTF.